This T cell receptor (beta chain) was sequenced in a study of cytomegalovirus exposure and HLA in healthy donors. Study-level information: Tens of millions of unique TCRs from HLA-typed donors made up an early data release.

The PCR employed 60 Vbeta primers together with 13 Jbeta primers. Measured with immunoSEQ multiplex PCR; TCRdb has only the in-frame clones, and not every one. The sample shows approximately 160,000 clones, over 70% of them seen only once. The table lists this clone with a few counts. What it binds is unknown. Trimming removed 6 bases at V and 5 bases at J, with 18 bases between. CDR3 length: 15 amino acids. CDR1 is MNHNY and CDR2 is SVGAGI in the germline V gene (reference sequence). Whole-study results and caveats: CMV serostatus was the sole immune exposure information available.

The clonotype was recovered from a woman aged 40 to 55 in good health and CMV-seropositive. Sequenced input: PBMCs. The rearrangement links TRBV6-6 to TRBJ2-3; D may be TRBD2 (6 bases). CDR3 loop: CASRGEVLSGDTQYF. DNA of the CDR3: TGTGCCAGCAGGGGGGAGGTGCTGAGTGGAGATACGCAGTATTTT.